What follows are 2 T cell receptor beta chains derived from one specimen sequenced in a study of identical twins (dated by TCRdb to about 2016). Preparation of the library involved 5' RACE. Sequenced on an Illumina HiSeq 2000. The raw public reads went through TCRdb reprocessing: fastp at Q25, MiXCR clone calling, in-frame beta chains kept. When rows share a CDR3 protein, they turn into one entry using the most common DNA and genes. The sample table contains just under 550,000 distinct CDR3 sequences; only one count was recorded for 15% of them. 0.44% of the sample is in the top ten clones. The same specimen was also included in a second study, on yellow fever vaccine responses in identical twins.

Sequenced sample: CD4+ T cells sorted from blood. The receptors originated from a young woman in good health.

This chain joins TRBV10-3 and TRBJ1-5; a possible D gene is TRBD1 (6 bases). Germline V gives CDR1 ENHRY, CDR2 SYGVKD. The CDR3 is 14 residues long. Trimming left V 3 bases short and J 0 bases short, with 6 bases between. DNA for the CDR3: TGTGCCATCAGTGAACAGGGTAGCAATCAGCCCCAGCATTTT. Its translation is CAISEQGSNQPQHF.

V usage is TRBV5-8 and J usage is TRBJ1-1, with TRBD1 identical over 7 bases. With 4 bases clipped from V and 12 bases from J, the junction kept 9 bases outside the gene matches. The CDR3 loop spans 12 amino acids. CDR1 and CDR2 from the germline V gene are SGHTS and YDEGEE. The CDR3 DNA is TGTGCCAGCAGCCCCGAGGGGGCTCAGACTTTCTTT. Translation gives CASSPEGAQTFF.